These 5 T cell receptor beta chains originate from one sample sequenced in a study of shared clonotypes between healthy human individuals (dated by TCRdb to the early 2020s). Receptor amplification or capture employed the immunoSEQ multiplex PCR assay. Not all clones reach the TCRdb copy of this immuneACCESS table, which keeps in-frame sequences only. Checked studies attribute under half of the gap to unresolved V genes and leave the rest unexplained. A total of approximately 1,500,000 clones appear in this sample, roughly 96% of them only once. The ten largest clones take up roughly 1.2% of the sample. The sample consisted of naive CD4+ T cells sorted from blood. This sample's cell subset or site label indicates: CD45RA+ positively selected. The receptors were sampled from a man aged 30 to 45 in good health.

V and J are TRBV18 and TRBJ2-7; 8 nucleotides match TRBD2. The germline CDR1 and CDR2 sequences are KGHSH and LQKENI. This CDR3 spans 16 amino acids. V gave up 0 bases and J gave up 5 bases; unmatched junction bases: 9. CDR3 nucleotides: TGTGCCAGCTCACCACCGGGGGTAGCGGGATCCCACGAGCAGTACTTC. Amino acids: CASSPPGVAGSHEQYF. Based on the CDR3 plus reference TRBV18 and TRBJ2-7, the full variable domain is NAGVMQNPRHLVRRRGQEARLRCSPMKGHSHVYWYRQLPEEGLKFMVYLQKENIIDESGMPKERFSAEFPKEGPSILRIQQVVRGDSAAYFCASSPPGVAGSHEQYFGPGTRLTVT.

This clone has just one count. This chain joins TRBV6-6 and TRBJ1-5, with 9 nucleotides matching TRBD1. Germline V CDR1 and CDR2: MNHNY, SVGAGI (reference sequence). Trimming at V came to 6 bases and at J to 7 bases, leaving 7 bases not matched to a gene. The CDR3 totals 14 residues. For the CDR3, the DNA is TGTGCCAGCAGAAGGACAGGGGAAAGACAGCCCCAGCATTTT. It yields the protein CASRRTGERQPQHF.

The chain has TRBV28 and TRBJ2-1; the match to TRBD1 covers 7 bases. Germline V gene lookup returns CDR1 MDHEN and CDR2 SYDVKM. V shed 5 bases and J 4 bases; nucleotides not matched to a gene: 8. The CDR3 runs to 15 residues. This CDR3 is CASSATQGVYNEQFF. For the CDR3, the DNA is TGTGCCAGCAGTGCCACCCAGGGGGTATACAATGAGCAGTTCTTC.

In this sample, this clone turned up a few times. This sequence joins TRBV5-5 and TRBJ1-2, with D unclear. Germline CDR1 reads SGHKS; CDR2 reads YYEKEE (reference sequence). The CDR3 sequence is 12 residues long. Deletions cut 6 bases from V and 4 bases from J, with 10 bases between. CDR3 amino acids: CASTLSFYGYTF. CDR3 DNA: TGTGCCAGCACCCTAAGTTTCTATGGCTACACCTTC.

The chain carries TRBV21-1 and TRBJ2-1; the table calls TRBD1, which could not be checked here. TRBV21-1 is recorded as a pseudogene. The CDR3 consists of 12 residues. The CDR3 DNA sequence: TGTGCCAGCAGCAGTCCCAGGGGGAAGCAGTTCTTC. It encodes CASSSPRGKQFF.